These T cell receptor beta chains were read from a single sample in a study of early T cells in non-severe SARS-CoV-2 infection. Using its own MiXCR run on the 5' RACE reads, TCRdb lists one record per CDR3 protein. The sample has fewer than 35,000 distinct CDR3 sequences, 5.6% seen once. The specimen was whole blood. These receptors were obtained from an adult who was a healthcare worker with PCR-confirmed SARS-CoV-2 infection or an uninfected control (not recorded which). CDR3s include the opening cysteine and the closing phenylalanine or tryptophan. A D gene is named only where the DNA matches it firmly. Clone size is given for some rows only: seen once, a few or many times, or a class if the clone is expanded.

clone_size	d_call	cdr3_length	v_call	j_call	cdr3_aa	cdr3_nt
few	TRBD2	15	TRBV11-3	TRBJ2-1	CASSNGLAGLYRQFF	TGTGCCAGCAGTAATGGACTAGCGGGACTCTACAGGCAGTTCTTC
many	NA	16	TRBV20-1	TRBJ2-3	CSAREGWGQGSDTQYF	TGCAGTGCTAGAGAGGGATGGGGGCAGGGGTCAGATACGCAGTATTTT
NA	NA	11	TRBV12-3/TRBV12-4	TRBJ1-5	CASSLNQPQHF	TGTGCCAGCAGTCTTAATCAGCCCCAGCATTTT
NA	NA	14	TRBV16	TRBJ1-3	CASSQSPSGNTIYF	TGTGCCAGCAGCCAATCGCCCTCTGGAAACACCATATATTTT
many	NA	13	TRBV30	TRBJ1-1	CAWRKGGNTEAFF	TGTGCCTGGAGAAAGGGCGGGAACACTGAAGCTTTCTTT
many	TRBD2	14	TRBV20-1	TRBJ2-5	CSARPGLERETQYF	TGCAGTGCTAGACCCGGACTAGAGCGAGAGACCCAGTACTTC
many	NA	15	TRBV7-9	TRBJ1-1	CASSLASGMNTEAFF	TGTGCCAGCAGCTTAGCATCTGGGATGAACACTGAAGCTTTCTTT
NA	TRBD2	14	TRBV19	TRBJ2-1	CASSILAGDNEQFF	TGTGCCAGTAGTATTCTAGCGGGAGACAATGAGCAGTTCTTC
few	NA	12	TRBV20-1	TRBJ2-2	CSAFIPGGELFF	TGCAGTGCTTTCATCCCGGGGGGGGAGCTGTTTTTT
many	NA	17	TRBV4-1	TRBJ2-7	CASSQQLNAGDIYEQYF	TGCGCCAGCAGCCAACAACTGAATGCAGGGGACATTTACGAGCAGTACTTC
many	NA	14	TRBV20-1	TRBJ1-2	CSARNRVFTDGYTF	TGCAGTGCTAGAAACAGGGTCTTCACGGATGGCTACACCTTC
NA	NA	18	TRBV6-1	TRBJ2-2	CASRVIAFRDTNTGELFF	TGTGCCAGCAGGGTAATAGCCTTCCGGGACACGAACACCGGGGAGCTGTTTTTT
many	NA	17	TRBV9	TRBJ1-6	CASSEGGETSSPSPLHF	TGTGCCAGCAGCGAGGGAGGAGAAACCTCTTCCCCTTCACCCCTCCACTTT
few	NA	11	TRBV7-6	TRBJ1-1	CASSSETEAFF	TGTGCCAGCAGCTCGGAAACTGAAGCTTTCTTT
many	NA	13	TRBV12-3/TRBV12-4	TRBJ1-1	CASSGAGNTEAFF	TGTGCCAGCAGTGGGGCGGGCAACACTGAAGCTTTCTTT
many	TRBD1	14	TRBV5-1	TRBJ2-1	CASSSQTGYNEQFF	TGCGCCAGCAGCTCGCAGACAGGGTACAATGAGCAGTTCTTC
many	TRBD1	14	TRBV28	TRBJ2-7	CASSAGTVAREQYF	TGTGCCAGCAGTGCCGGGACAGTCGCAAGGGAGCAGTACTTC
many	NA	16	TRBV7-9	TRBJ1-2	CASSPLRASGVYGYTF	TGTGCCAGCAGCCCCCTTCGGGCCAGCGGAGTTTATGGCTACACCTTC
many	NA	16	TRBV9	TRBJ1-3	CASGPPGRSSGNTIYF	TGTGCCAGCGGCCCCCCGGGCAGAAGCTCTGGAAACACCATATATTTT
many	TRBD2	17	TRBV4-1	TRBJ2-1	CASSPTETSGTYNEQFF	TGCGCCAGCAGCCCGACCGAGACTAGCGGAACATACAATGAGCAGTTCTTC
many	NA	11	TRBV6-6	TRBJ2-1	CASKLRGEQFF	TGTGCCAGCAAACTTCGGGGTGAGCAGTTCTTC
many	TRBD2	16	TRBV6-1	TRBJ2-1	CASTAPRLAAYNEQFF	TGTGCCAGCACAGCCCCCCGGCTAGCGGCTTACAATGAGCAGTTCTTC
NA	NA	14	TRBV6-2/TRBV6-3	TRBJ2-2	CASSYVEATGELFF	TGTGCCAGCAGTTACGTGGAGGCCACCGGGGAGCTGTTTTTT
many	NA	17	TRBV19	TRBJ2-3	CASSIARTLPSTDTQYF	TGTGCCAGTAGTATTGCCCGGACACTACCTAGCACAGATACGCAGTATTTT
many	NA	15	TRBV2	TRBJ1-4	CASTRTPATNEKLFF	TGTGCCAGCACTCGGACGCCCGCAACTAATGAAAAACTGTTTTTT
many	TRBD2	12	TRBV6-5	TRBJ2-1	CASRTSGGEQFF	TGTGCCAGCAGGACTAGCGGGGGAGAGCAGTTCTTC
many	NA	14	TRBV9	TRBJ2-2	CASSVEGDTGELFF	TGTGCCAGCAGCGTAGAGGGGGACACCGGGGAGCTGTTTTTT
many	NA	15	TRBV2	TRBJ2-4	CASNQGVLAKNIQYF	TGTGCCAGCAACCAGGGCGTCTTGGCCAAAAACATTCAGTACTTC
few	NA	11	TRBV5-1	TRBJ2-3	CASTLTDTQYF	TGCGCCAGCACCCTCACAGATACGCAGTATTTT